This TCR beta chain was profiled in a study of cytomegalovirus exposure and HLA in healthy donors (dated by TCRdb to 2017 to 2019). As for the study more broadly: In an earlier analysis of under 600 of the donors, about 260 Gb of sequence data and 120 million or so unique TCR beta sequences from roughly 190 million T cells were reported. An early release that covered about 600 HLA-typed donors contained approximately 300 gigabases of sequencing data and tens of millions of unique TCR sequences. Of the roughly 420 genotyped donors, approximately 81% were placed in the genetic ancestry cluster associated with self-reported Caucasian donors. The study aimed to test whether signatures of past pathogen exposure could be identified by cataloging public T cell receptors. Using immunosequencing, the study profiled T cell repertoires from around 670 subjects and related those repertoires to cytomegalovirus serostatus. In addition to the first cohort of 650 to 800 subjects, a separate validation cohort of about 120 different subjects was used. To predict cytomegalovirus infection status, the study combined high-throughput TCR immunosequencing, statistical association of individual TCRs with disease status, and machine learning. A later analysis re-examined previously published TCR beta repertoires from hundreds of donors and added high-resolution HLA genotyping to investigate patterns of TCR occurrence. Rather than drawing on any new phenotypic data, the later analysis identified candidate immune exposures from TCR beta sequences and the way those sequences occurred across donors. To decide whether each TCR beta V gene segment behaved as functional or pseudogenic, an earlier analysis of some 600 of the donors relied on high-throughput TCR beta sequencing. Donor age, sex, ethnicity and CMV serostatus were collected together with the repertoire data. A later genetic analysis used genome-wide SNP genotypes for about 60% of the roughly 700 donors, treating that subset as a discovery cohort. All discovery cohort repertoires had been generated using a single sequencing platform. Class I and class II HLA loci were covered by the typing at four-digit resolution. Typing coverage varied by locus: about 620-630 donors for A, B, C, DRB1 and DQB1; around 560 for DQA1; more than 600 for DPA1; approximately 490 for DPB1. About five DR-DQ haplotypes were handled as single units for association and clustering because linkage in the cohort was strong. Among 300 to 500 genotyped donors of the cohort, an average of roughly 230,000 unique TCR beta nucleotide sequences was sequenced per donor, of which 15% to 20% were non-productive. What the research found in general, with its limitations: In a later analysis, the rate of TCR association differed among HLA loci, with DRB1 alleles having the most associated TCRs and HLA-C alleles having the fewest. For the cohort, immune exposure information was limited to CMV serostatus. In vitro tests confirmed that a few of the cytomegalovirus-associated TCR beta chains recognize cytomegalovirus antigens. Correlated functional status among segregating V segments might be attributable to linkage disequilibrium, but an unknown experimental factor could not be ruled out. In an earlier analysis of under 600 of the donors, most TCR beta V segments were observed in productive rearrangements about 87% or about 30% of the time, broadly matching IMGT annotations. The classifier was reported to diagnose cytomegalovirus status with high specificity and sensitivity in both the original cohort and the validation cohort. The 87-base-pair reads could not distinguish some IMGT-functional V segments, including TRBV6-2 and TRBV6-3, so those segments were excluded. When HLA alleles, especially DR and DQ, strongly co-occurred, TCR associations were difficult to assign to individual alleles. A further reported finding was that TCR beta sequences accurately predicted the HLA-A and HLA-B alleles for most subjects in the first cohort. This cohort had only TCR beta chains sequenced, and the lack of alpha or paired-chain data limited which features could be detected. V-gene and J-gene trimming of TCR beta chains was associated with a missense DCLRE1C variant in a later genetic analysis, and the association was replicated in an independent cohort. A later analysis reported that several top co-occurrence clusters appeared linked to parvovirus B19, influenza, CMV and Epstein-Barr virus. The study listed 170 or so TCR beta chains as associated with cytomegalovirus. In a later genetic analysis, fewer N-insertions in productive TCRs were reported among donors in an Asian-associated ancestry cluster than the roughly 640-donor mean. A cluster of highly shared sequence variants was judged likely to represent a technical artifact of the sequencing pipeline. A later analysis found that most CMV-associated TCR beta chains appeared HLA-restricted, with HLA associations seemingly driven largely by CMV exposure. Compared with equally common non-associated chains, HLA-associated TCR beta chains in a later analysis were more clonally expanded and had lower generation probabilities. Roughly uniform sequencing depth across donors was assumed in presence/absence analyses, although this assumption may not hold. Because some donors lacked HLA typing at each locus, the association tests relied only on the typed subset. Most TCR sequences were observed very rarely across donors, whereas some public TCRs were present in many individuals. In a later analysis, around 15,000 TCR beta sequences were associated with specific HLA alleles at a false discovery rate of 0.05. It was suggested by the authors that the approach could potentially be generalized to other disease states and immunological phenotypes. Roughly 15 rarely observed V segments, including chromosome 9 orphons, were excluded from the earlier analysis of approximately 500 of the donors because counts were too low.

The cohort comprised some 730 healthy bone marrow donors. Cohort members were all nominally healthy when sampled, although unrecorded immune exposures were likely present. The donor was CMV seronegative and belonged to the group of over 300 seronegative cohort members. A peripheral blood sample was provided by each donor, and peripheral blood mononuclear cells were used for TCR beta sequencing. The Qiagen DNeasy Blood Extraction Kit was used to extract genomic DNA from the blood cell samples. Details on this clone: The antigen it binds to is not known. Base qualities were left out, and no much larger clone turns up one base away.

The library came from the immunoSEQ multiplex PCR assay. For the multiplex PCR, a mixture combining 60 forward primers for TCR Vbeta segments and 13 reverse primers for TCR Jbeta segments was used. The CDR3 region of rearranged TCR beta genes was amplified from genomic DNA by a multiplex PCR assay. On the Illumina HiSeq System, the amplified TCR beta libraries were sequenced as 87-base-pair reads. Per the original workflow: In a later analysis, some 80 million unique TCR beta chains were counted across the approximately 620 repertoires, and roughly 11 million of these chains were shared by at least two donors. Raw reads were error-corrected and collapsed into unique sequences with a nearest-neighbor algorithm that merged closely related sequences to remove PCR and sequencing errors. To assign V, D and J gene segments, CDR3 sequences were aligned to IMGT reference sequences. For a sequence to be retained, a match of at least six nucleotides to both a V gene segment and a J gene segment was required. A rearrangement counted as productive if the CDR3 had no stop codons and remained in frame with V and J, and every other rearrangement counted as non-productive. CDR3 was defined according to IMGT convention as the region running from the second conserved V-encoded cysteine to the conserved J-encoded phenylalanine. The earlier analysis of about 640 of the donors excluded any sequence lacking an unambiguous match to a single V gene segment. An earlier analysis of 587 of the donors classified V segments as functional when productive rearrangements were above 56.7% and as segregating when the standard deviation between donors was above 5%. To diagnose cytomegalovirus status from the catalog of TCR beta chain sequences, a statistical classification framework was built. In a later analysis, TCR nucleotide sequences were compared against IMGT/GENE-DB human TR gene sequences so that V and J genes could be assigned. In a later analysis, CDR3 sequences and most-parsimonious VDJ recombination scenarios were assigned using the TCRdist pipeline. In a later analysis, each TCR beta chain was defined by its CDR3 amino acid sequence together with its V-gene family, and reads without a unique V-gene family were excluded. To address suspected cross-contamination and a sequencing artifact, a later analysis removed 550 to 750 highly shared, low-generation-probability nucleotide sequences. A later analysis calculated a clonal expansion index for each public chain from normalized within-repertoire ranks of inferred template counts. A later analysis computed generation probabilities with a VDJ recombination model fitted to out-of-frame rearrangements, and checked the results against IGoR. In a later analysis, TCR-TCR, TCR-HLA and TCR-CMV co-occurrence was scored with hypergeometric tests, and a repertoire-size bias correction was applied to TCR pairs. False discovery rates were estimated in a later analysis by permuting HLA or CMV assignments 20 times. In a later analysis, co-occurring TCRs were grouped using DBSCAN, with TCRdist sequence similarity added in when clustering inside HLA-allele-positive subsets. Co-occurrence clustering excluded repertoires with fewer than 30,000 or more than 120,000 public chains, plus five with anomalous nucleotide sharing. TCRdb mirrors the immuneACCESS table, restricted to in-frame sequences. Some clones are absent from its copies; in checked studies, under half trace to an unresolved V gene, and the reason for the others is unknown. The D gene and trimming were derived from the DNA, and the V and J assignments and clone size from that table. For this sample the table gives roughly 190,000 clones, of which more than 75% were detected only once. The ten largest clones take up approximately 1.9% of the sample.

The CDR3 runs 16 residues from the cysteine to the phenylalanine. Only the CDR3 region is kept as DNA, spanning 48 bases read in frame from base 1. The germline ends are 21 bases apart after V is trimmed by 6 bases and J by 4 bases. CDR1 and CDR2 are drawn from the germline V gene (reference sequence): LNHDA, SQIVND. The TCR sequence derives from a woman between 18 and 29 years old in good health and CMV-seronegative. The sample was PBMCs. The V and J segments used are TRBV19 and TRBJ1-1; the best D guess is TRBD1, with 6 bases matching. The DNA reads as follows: TGTGCCAGTAGCAGACTCGACAGGACCGCGGGCACTGAAGCTTTCTTT. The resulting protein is CASSRLDRTAGTEAFF.